These 27 T cell receptor beta chains originate from one sample sequenced in a study of cytomegalovirus exposure and HLA in healthy donors. Amplification used 60 Vbeta primers and 13 Jbeta primers. The table came from immunoSEQ multiplex PCR; TCRdb's copy has only in-frame clones and leaves some out. In the table there are 150,000 to 200,000 clones, roughly 78% of which are singletons. The sample comprised PBMCs. Receptor source: a woman aged 45-65 years in good health and CMV-seropositive.

The J gene is TRBJ1-6, the V gene TRBV27; D is undetermined. The length of the CDR3 is 19 residues. CDR1 and CDR2 from the germline V gene are MNHEY and SMNVEV (reference sequence). V dropped 1 base and J dropped 1 base, with 17 bases sitting between them. CDR3 protein: CASSLYGGPRGSYNSPLHF. The CDR3 DNA reads as TGTGCCAGCAGTTTATATGGTGGACCCAGAGGGTCCTATAATTCACCCCTCCACTTT.

J is TRBJ2-1 and V is TRBV7-3; 11 positions match TRBD2. Germline V gene sequence: CDR1 SGHTA, CDR2 FQGTGA. V shed 3 bases and J 4 bases; nucleotides not matched to a gene: 8. The length of the CDR3 is 17 residues. The CDR3 is CASSFGGTSGKYNEQFF. CDR3 nucleotide sequence: TGTGCCAGCAGCTTCGGGGGGACTAGCGGAAAGTACAATGAGCAGTTCTTC. The full variable domain, rest sourced from reference TRBV7-3 and TRBJ2-1, is GAGVSQTPSNKVTEKGKYVELRCDPISGHTALYWYRQSLGQGPEFLIYFQGTGAADDSGLPNDRFFAVRPEGSVSTLKIQRTERGDSAVYLCASSFGGTSGKYNEQFFGPGTRLTVL.

The rearrangement links TRBV6-4 to TRBJ2-1; 9 positions agree with TRBD2. The J segment lost 7 bases and the V segment lost 4 bases, leaving 11 bases of the junction unmatched. The CDR3 runs to 16 residues. CDR1 MRHNA and CDR2 SNTAGT come from the germline V gene. CDR3 DNA: TGTGCCAGCAGTGCCGTGGGGCGGGGGGGCCGAAATGAGCAGTTCTTC. As protein: CASSAVGRGGRNEQFF.

The chain employs TRBV18 and TRBJ1-1; D may be TRBD1 (5 bases). The CDR3 has 17 residues. Germline V gives CDR1 KGHSH, CDR2 LQKENI. V was cut by 6 bases and J by 5 bases, with 25 bases left in between. The DNA for the CDR3 is TGTGCCAGCTCCAATCTTCTTCTAAGGGGACGGGAGACTGAAGCTTTCTTT. This translates into CASSNLLLRGRETEAFF. The entire variable domain, with the rest obtained from reference TRBV18 and TRBJ1-1, is as follows: NAGVMQNPRHLVRRRGQEARLRCSPMKGHSHVYWYRQLPEEGLKFMVYLQKENIIDESGMPKERFSAEFPKEGPSILRIQQVVRGDSAAYFCASSNLLLRGRETEAFFGQGTRLTVV.

This clone has ten or more counts. The V call is TRBV28, the J call TRBJ2-3; no reliable D call. There are 17 residues in the CDR3. Trimming pared 2 bases from V and 0 bases from J, leaving 15 bases between. The V gene's germline CDR1 is MDHEN and CDR2 SYDVKM. CDR3: CASSLEALPTSTDTQYF. The CDR3 DNA is TGTGCCAGCAGTTTAGAAGCCCTCCCGACTAGCACAGATACGCAGTATTTT.

The rearrangement links TRBV18 to TRBJ1-3, with 8 bases fitting TRBD1. V was pared by 1 base and J by 3 bases, with 2 bases of the junction left unmatched. Per germline, CDR1 KGHSH and CDR2 LQKENI. CDR3 size: 15 residues. The CDR3 region is CASSPRTGFGNTIYF. In DNA form, the CDR3 reads TGTGCCAGCTCACCACGGACAGGGTTTGGAAACACCATATATTTT.

This chain connects TRBV28 to TRBJ1-4, with no clear D. Germline CDR1 and CDR2: MDHEN and SYDVKM. The CDR3 has 14 residues. Deletions cut 6 bases from V and 3 bases from J, with 11 bases between. The CDR3 reads CASSPSGSNEKLFF. The CDR3 DNA reads as TGTGCCAGCAGCCCATCGGGGTCTAATGAAAAACTGTTTTTT.

The rearrangement joins TRBV4-3 to TRBJ2-3; D remains unclear. The CDR3 consists of 15 residues. Germline CDR1 is LGHNA and CDR2 is YSLEER. The ends were cut back, 1 base at V and 4 bases at J, with 12 bases in the middle. CDR3 bases: TGCGCCAGCAGCCAAGGATCTTGGAGCGCAGATACGCAGTATTTT. Translated: CASSQGSWSADTQYF.

The chain joins TRBV7-8 to TRBJ2-7; 8 nucleotides align to TRBD2. The CDR3 is made up of 16 amino acids. CDR1 and CDR2 from the germline V gene are SGHVS and FQNEAQ. After removal of 2 bases from V and 0 bases from J, the junction contained 6 bases not matched to a gene. This CDR3 reads CASSLLLGGASYEQYF. CDR3 sequence (DNA): TGTGCCAGCAGCTTACTCCTCGGGGGGGCCTCCTACGAGCAGTACTTC.

The genes are TRBV28 and TRBJ1-1; possible D gene TRBD1, 5 bases. Trimming took 3 bases from V and 6 from J, leaving 20 bases between them. Germline CDR1 is MDHEN and CDR2 is SYDVKM. The CDR3 loop spans 16 amino acids. The CDR3 region has the DNA TGTGCCAGCAGTTTCGGGGGGGGGAACGGGTTCTCTGAAGCTTTCTTT. It yields the protein CASSFGGGNGFSEAFF.

The chain uses TRBV7-9 and TRBJ1-1; D gene ambiguous. Germline CDR1 is SEHNR and CDR2 is FQNEAQ (reference sequence). The V gene lost 3 bases and the J gene lost 1 base, with 6 bases spanning the gap. The CDR3 extends over 13 amino acids. The CDR3 region has the DNA TGTGCCAGCAGCTTTGCAGAGAACACTGAAGCTTTCTTT. Translation: CASSFAENTEAFF.

The V and J genes are TRBV4-1 and TRBJ2-1; 9 positions agree with TRBD2. V was clipped by 1 base and J by 3 bases; unmatched bases: 10. The CDR3 consists of 18 residues. Germline V lookup: CDR1 MGHRA, CDR2 YSYEKL. CDR3 coding DNA: TGCGCCAGCAGCCAAGGGCTAGCGGGGAGTCCCCTCTACAATGAGCAGTTCTTC. Amino acid sequence: CASSQGLAGSPLYNEQFF.

The CDR3 DNA reads TGTGCCAGCACCAGGTGGGAGACCCAGTACTTC. As protein: CASTRWETQYF. The V gene is TRBV2, the J gene TRBJ2-5; no definite D call. V lost 7 bases and J lost 5, with 8 bases in between. Per the germline V gene, CDR1 is SNHLY and CDR2 is FYNNEI. The CDR3 runs 11 residues.

In its sample, this clone was seen a few times. This chain uses TRBV29-1 with TRBJ1-3, with no clear D. Trimming pared 5 bases from V and 2 bases from J, leaving 13 bases between. CDR1 is SQVTM, CDR2 ANQGSEA, per germline. The CDR3 loop spans 14 amino acids. CDR3: CSVSGGPAGNTIYF. DNA of the CDR3: TGCAGCGTTTCCGGAGGGCCTGCTGGAAACACCATATATTTT.

On this clone itself: Relative to the germline gene, one junction end is altered; a read error may explain this. The rearrangement uses TRBV7-9 and TRBJ1-1, with D unclear. Per germline, CDR1 SEHNR and CDR2 FQNEAQ (reference sequence). The CDR3 is 11 amino acids. CDR3 in amino acids: CSSSLTVEAFF. CDR3 bases: TGTTCCAGCAGCTTAACTGTTGAAGCTTTCTTT.

V gene TRBV15 combines with J gene TRBJ2-7; TRBD2 matches at 8 bases. Germline V lookup: CDR1 LNHNV, CDR2 YYDKDF (reference sequence). The V gene end was trimmed by 0 bases and the J gene end by 6 bases; junction bases not matched to a gene: 10. CDR3 length: 16 residues. This CDR3 is CATSREGGRTTSEQYF. CDR3 nucleotide sequence: TGTGCCACCAGCAGAGAGGGCGGGAGGACGACCTCCGAGCAGTACTTC.

The chain is built from TRBV28 and TRBJ2-1, with 7 bases that match TRBD2. Germline V gives CDR1 MDHEN, CDR2 SYDVKM. V gave up 7 bases and J gave up 10 bases; unmatched junction bases: 19. This CDR3 region has 16 residues. The CDR3: CASTPLSSGSYLEQFF. In DNA, the CDR3 is TGTGCCAGCACCCCGTTAAGTAGCGGGTCATATTTGGAGCAGTTCTTC.

The V call is TRBV1, the J call TRBJ1-5. TRBV1 has pseudogene status. CDR3 size: 18 residues. The CDR3 sequence is CTSSRKTRASSSNQPQHF. CDR3 DNA sequence: TGCACCAGCAGCCGCAAAACTAGGGCTTCAAGTAGCAATCAGCCCCAGCATTTT.

J is TRBJ1-1 and V is TRBV5-1; 9 bases line up with TRBD1. V was clipped by 6 bases and J by 5 bases; unmatched bases: 5. The CDR3 is 13 residues long. The germline CDR1 and CDR2 sequences are SGHRS and YFSETQ. The CDR3 DNA reads as TGCGCCAGCACCTCGGGACAGGGTACTGAAGCTTTCTTT. Amino acids: CASTSGQGTEAFF.

J is TRBJ2-7 and V is TRBV11-1; 11 bases map to TRBD2. Germline V CDR1 and CDR2: SGHAT, FQDESV (reference sequence). The CDR3 is 16 residues long. Unmatched junction bases numbered 8, after V lost 4 bases and J lost 3 bases. CDR3 protein: CASSSRLAGTSYEQYF. CDR3 nucleotide sequence: TGTGCCAGCAGCTCACGACTAGCGGGAACGAGCTACGAGCAGTACTTC. The entire variable domain, with the rest obtained from reference TRBV11-1 and TRBJ2-7, is as follows: EAEVAQSPRYKITEKSQAVAFWCDPISGHATLYWYRQILGQGPELLVQFQDESVVDDSQLPKDRFSAERLKGVDSTLKIQPAELGDSAMYLCASSSRLAGTSYEQYFGPGTRLTVT.

This chain connects TRBV29-1 to TRBJ2-1, with 8 bases aligning to TRBD2. Per the germline V gene, CDR1 is SQVTM and CDR2 is ANQGSEA. This CDR3 is built from 15 residues. The trim removed 7 bases at V and 1 base at J, leaving 9 bases unmatched. This CDR3 is CSALGRGASYNEQFF. In nucleotides, the CDR3 is TGCAGCGCCCTAGGGCGGGGGGCGTCCTACAATGAGCAGTTCTTC.

The V call is TRBV27, the J call TRBJ1-1, with D perhaps matching TRBD1 (5 bases). CDR3 size: 13 residues. The ends were cut back, 4 bases at V and 8 bases at J, with 14 bases in the middle. Looked up from germline, CDR1 is MNHEY and CDR2 is SMNVEV (reference sequence). The CDR3 DNA is TGTGCCAGCAGTTCTTGGGGGGGTGAAGAAGCTTTCTTT. Protein sequence: CASSSWGGEEAFF.

V gene TRBV7-9 combines with J gene TRBJ2-3; TRBD2 aligns across 15 bases. The CDR3 covers 17 residues. Germline lookup yields CDR1 SEHNR and CDR2 FQNEAQ (reference sequence). The V segment lost 1 base and the J segment 5 bases; nucleotides outside the gene matches: 4. CDR3 DNA sequence: TGTGCCAGCAGCTTAGGGACTAGCGGGGGGGATGGAGATACGCAGTATTTT. Amino acids: CASSLGTSGGDGDTQYF.

The chain links TRBV29-1 to TRBJ1-2, with D unresolved. V was trimmed by 6 bases and J by 2 bases, leaving 13 bases between them. The germline V gene encodes CDR1 SQVTM and CDR2 ANQGSEA. The CDR3 runs to 13 residues. The CDR3 sequence: CSVALRQNYGYTF. The CDR3 nucleotides are TGCAGCGTGGCCCTAAGACAAAACTATGGCTACACCTTC. The full variable domain, completed using reference TRBV29-1 and TRBJ1-2, is SAVISQKPSRDICQRGTSLTIQCQVDSQVTMMFWYRQQPGQSLTLIATANQGSEATYESGFVIDKFPISRPNLTFSTLTVSNMSPEDSSIYLCSVALRQNYGYTFGSGTRLTVV.

J is TRBJ2-6 and V is TRBV28; D call uncertain. Deletions cut 1 base from V and 2 bases from J, with 6 bases between. CDR1 and CDR2 (germline): MDHEN, SYDVKM. The CDR3 runs 15 residues. CDR3 coding DNA: TGTGCCAGCAGTTTATTACCAGCTGGGGCCAACGTCCTGACTTTC. This encodes CASSLLPAGANVLTF. Full variable domain (missing parts from reference TRBV28 and TRBJ2-6): DVKVTQSSRYLVKRTGEKVFLECVQDMDHENMFWYRQDPGLGLRLIYFSYDVKMKEKGDIPEGYSVSREKKERFSLILESASTNQTSMYLCASSLLPAGANVLTFGAGSRLTVL.

The chain joins TRBV5-4 to TRBJ2-5; D may be TRBD1 (5 bases). V dropped 3 bases and J dropped 2 bases, with 11 bases sitting between them. This CDR3 region has 14 residues. Germline loops: CDR1 SGHNT, CDR2 YYREEE (reference sequence). CDR3 DNA sequence: TGTGCCAGCAGCTCGCCAGACAGACAAGAGACCCAGTACTTC. It codes for CASSSPDRQETQYF. Filled out from reference TRBV5-4 and TRBJ2-5, the complete variable domain reads ETGVTQSPTHLIKTRGQQVTLRCSSQSGHNTVSWYQQALGQGPQFIFQYYREEENGRGNFPPRFSGLQFPNYSSELNVNALELDDSALYLCASSSPDRQETQYFGPGTRLLVL.

V gene TRBV5-1 combines with J gene TRBJ2-4, with D perhaps matching TRBD1 (5 bases). The CDR3 extends over 14 amino acids. Looked up from germline, CDR1 is SGHRS and CDR2 is YFSETQ. The ends were cut back, 1 base at V and 8 bases at J, with 13 bases in the middle. The CDR3 sequence: CASSLLPEGDIQYF. As DNA, the CDR3 is TGCGCCAGCAGCTTGTTACCGGAAGGGGACATTCAGTACTTC.